A selection of T cell receptor beta chains follows, all from one sample in a study of T cells in Graves' hyperthyroidism and ophthalmopathy. Using its own MiXCR run on the multiplex PCR reads, TCRdb lists one record per CDR3 protein. Of about 610,000 distinct CDR3 sequences listed, just over 45% were seen once; the top ten hold roughly 7.7%. Sequenced material: peripheral blood or thyroid tissue (not recorded which). The receptors shown here come from a woman aged 18-35 years with Graves' hyperthyroidism. Both conserved end residues are part of each CDR3. Each record gives: J gene, V gene, CDR3 length, clone size, D gene, CDR3 DNA, CDR3 protein. A D gene is named only where the DNA matches it firmly. Rows may omit the clone size; those that give it use once, few, many or a size class.

j_gene: TRBJ1-5; v_gene: TRBV20-1; len: 15; abundance: NA; d_gene: TRBD1; CDR3nt: TGCAGTGCTAGCTCCTACAGGGGTACGGATCAGCCCCAGCATTTT; CDR3aa: CSASSYRGTDQPQHF
j_gene: TRBJ1-6; v_gene: TRBV7-9; len: 15; abundance: once; d_gene: TRBD1; CDR3nt: TGTGCCAGCAGGCCAGGGACAGGGGGGAGTGGGCCCCTCCACTTT; CDR3aa: CASRPGTGGSGPLHF
j_gene: TRBJ2-5; v_gene: TRBV7-3; len: 14; abundance: many; d_gene: TRBD1; CDR3nt: TGTGCCAGCAGTCCCGACAGGGGCGTGGAGACCCAGTACTTC; CDR3aa: CASSPDRGVETQYF
j_gene: TRBJ1-2; v_gene: TRBV20-1; len: 13; abundance: many; d_gene: NA; CDR3nt: TGCAGTGCGCGGGACACAGATAACTATGGCTACACCTTC; CDR3aa: CSARDTDNYGYTF
j_gene: TRBJ2-3; v_gene: TRBV7-2; len: 15; abundance: NA; d_gene: TRBD2; CDR3nt: TGTGCCAGCAGCCTCCGACTAGCGGGCCCAGATACGCAGTATTTT; CDR3aa: CASSLRLAGPDTQYF
j_gene: TRBJ2-7; v_gene: TRBV2; len: 17; abundance: many; d_gene: NA; CDR3nt: TGTGCCAGCAGCAAAGCCCCTCCGTGGGGGGTTAGCTACGAGCAGTACTTC; CDR3aa: CASSKAPPWGVSYEQYF
j_gene: TRBJ2-7; v_gene: TRBV7-9; len: 13; abundance: many; d_gene: NA; CDR3nt: TGTGCCAGCAGCTTAGGTGCAGGAAACGAGCAGTACTTC; CDR3aa: CASSLGAGNEQYF
j_gene: TRBJ1-4; v_gene: TRBV4-1; len: 16; abundance: many; d_gene: NA; CDR3nt: TGCGCCAGCAGCCAAGTAAGAACGGGACTTAATGAAAAACTGTTTTTT; CDR3aa: CASSQVRTGLNEKLFF
j_gene: TRBJ1-1; v_gene: TRBV7-9; len: 13; abundance: many; d_gene: NA; CDR3nt: TGTGCCAGCAGCCGACGGTCCAACACTGAAGCTTTCTTT; CDR3aa: CASSRRSNTEAFF
j_gene: TRBJ2-5; v_gene: TRBV20-1; len: 14; abundance: NA; d_gene: NA; CDR3nt: TGCAGTGCTAGAGAACAGGGTGGCAATCAGCCCCAGTACTTC; CDR3aa: CSAREQGGNQPQYF
j_gene: TRBJ1-2; v_gene: TRBV19; len: 14; abundance: NA; d_gene: NA; CDR3nt: TGTGCCACGGAGTTGACAGGTGGGGAAGATGGCTACACCTTC; CDR3aa: CATELTGGEDGYTF
j_gene: TRBJ2-5; v_gene: TRBV20-1; len: 13; abundance: many; d_gene: NA; CDR3nt: TGCAGTGCTAGAAGCCCCGGGGAAGAGACCCAGTACTTC; CDR3aa: CSARSPGEETQYF
j_gene: TRBJ1-2; v_gene: TRBV6-6; len: 14; abundance: many; d_gene: NA; CDR3nt: TGTGCCAGCAGTGACTCTCCGGGAGACGAGGGCTACACCTTC; CDR3aa: CASSDSPGDEGYTF
j_gene: TRBJ2-7; v_gene: TRBV7-3; len: 13; abundance: NA; d_gene: TRBD2; CDR3nt: TGTGCCAGCAGCCCCGGGACTAGTTTCGAGCAGTACTTC; CDR3aa: CASSPGTSFEQYF
j_gene: TRBJ1-3; v_gene: TRBV10-3; len: 14; abundance: NA; d_gene: NA; CDR3nt: TGTGCCATCAGTGAGGGCGGTTCTGGAAACACCATATATTTT; CDR3aa: CAISEGGSGNTIYF
j_gene: TRBJ2-3; v_gene: TRBV7-2; len: 12; abundance: NA; d_gene: NA; CDR3nt: TGTGCCAGCAACGACCGAACAGATACGCAGTATTTT; CDR3aa: CASNDRTDTQYF
j_gene: TRBJ1-1; v_gene: TRBV5-5; len: 14; abundance: NA; d_gene: TRBD1; CDR3nt: TGTGCCAGCAGCTTGGACAGGGGATCGGGTGAAGCTTTCTTT; CDR3aa: CASSLDRGSGEAFF
j_gene: TRBJ2-6; v_gene: TRBV19; len: 16; abundance: NA; d_gene: TRBD1; CDR3nt: TGTGCCAGTAGTATTGGGACAGCCGGAGGGGCCAACGTCCTGACTTTC; CDR3aa: CASSIGTAGGANVLTF
j_gene: TRBJ2-7; v_gene: TRBV5-1; len: 14; abundance: many; d_gene: TRBD1; CDR3nt: TGCGCCAGCAGCCCATGGGACAGGGGGCGGGAGCAGTACTTC; CDR3aa: CASSPWDRGREQYF
j_gene: TRBJ1-1; v_gene: TRBV27; len: 15; abundance: many; d_gene: NA; CDR3nt: TGTGCCAGCAGTAGGAAGGGGGGGATGAACACTGAAGCTTTCTTT; CDR3aa: CASSRKGGMNTEAFF
j_gene: TRBJ1-4; v_gene: TRBV29-1; len: 13; abundance: NA; d_gene: NA; CDR3nt: TGCAGCGTTGGTACCGGAGGAAATGAAAAACTGTTTTTT; CDR3aa: CSVGTGGNEKLFF
j_gene: TRBJ1-2; v_gene: TRBV2; len: 14; abundance: NA; d_gene: TRBD1; CDR3nt: TGTGCCAGCGCGTCCTTGGACAGGGGGGATGGCTACACCTTC; CDR3aa: CASASLDRGDGYTF
j_gene: TRBJ2-5; v_gene: TRBV7-9; len: 20; abundance: NA; d_gene: TRBD2; CDR3nt: TGTGCGGGCGATCGGACAGGCCGCGGACTAGCGGGAGGGTCTGGTGAGACCCAGTACTTC; CDR3aa: CAGDRTGRGLAGGSGETQYF
j_gene: TRBJ2-7; v_gene: TRBV18; len: 16; abundance: many; d_gene: NA; CDR3nt: TGTGCCAGCTCACACTCGGGGGGCTACTCCTCCTACGAGCAGTACTTC; CDR3aa: CASSHSGGYSSYEQYF
j_gene: TRBJ1-2; v_gene: TRBV12-3/TRBV12-4; len: 13; abundance: many; d_gene: NA; CDR3nt: TGTGCCAGCAATCCTGGGCTGGGGTATGGCTACACCTTC; CDR3aa: CASNPGLGYGYTF
j_gene: TRBJ2-1; v_gene: TRBV12-3/TRBV12-4; len: 14; abundance: NA; d_gene: NA; CDR3nt: TGTGCCAGCACTACTGTTACGTCCTACAATGAGCAGTTCTTC; CDR3aa: CASTTVTSYNEQFF